This T cell receptor beta chain was identified during a study of cytomegalovirus exposure and HLA in healthy donors. Remarks on this clone: Its antigen is as yet unknown.

Using immunoSEQ multiplex PCR, the repertoire was profiled, and TCRdb retains in-frame clones only, with some absent. The sample has approximately 280,000 clones; 88% are singletons. Study-wide results and limits: In vitro experiments confirmed that three CMV-associated chains were specific for CMV antigens. Generally TCR sequences proved uncommon, though certain public TCRs appeared in numerous donors.

Trimming took 4 bases from V and 9 from J, leaving 16 bases between them. Germline V gene lookup returns CDR1 GTSNPN and CDR2 SVGIG (reference sequence). This CDR3 contains 13 residues. This clonotype was sampled from a woman aged 18 to 35 in good health and CMV-seronegative. Sequenced material: PBMCs. V and J are TRBV30 and TRBJ2-1; TRBD2 is a possible D gene (6 bases). As DNA, the CDR3 is TGTGCCTGGACTCCCGGAGGGCGCGGTGAGCAGTTCTTC. Translated, it gives CAWTPGGRGEQFF.